This T cell receptor beta chain was observed in a study of OX40 agonist ivuxolimab in advanced cancers. As for the study more broadly: Ivuxolimab was a fully human IgG2 agonistic monoclonal antibody targeting the costimulatory receptor OX40 (CD134). The dose-escalation cohort was over 70% male with a mean age of approximately 60 years, ranging from roughly 23 to 79. Among the roughly 52 dose-escalation patients, some 19 had hepatocellular carcinoma, some 15 melanoma, 9 renal cell carcinoma and 9 head and neck cancer. The paper reports the monotherapy dose-escalation portion (N of about 51 patients) of the phase I ivuxolimab trial. Partial responses occurred in three dose-escalation patients: two with cutaneous melanoma and one with hepatocellular carcinoma. Intravenous ivuxolimab was administered to patients every 2 weeks at six dose levels: 0.01, 0.1, 0.3, 1.5, 3 and 10 mg/kg. Prior anti-PD-1, anti-PD-L1 or anti-CTLA-4 therapy was permitted, and 40% of dose-escalation patients had received checkpoint inhibitors. Peripheral TCRbeta sequencing aimed to test whether ivuxolimab altered TCR sequence diversity and caused clonal T-cell expansion. Findings and caveats that apply to the study as a whole: In the 0.1-3.0 mg/kg groups, partial responders were among the patients with the lowest normalized peripheral clonal expansion, particularly in CD8+ T cells. Clonal expansion of both CD4+ and CD8+ blood T cells was observed from baseline to week 6 at doses 0.1 to 3.0 mg/kg. Low levels of normalized T-cell clonal expansion were also seen in some nonresponding patients. The antigen specificity of the peripheral T cells that underwent clonal expansion was not determined. On average, CD8+ T cells showed more expanded clones than CD4+ T cells after ivuxolimab.

Patients with a history of autoimmune disease or receiving systemic immunosuppression were excluded from the trial. In every dose cohort, peripheral blood was drawn for TCR sequencing at baseline, cycle 4 day 1, and cycle 7 day 1. Samples were obtained from an open-label, multicenter, first-in-human phase I dose-escalation trial of ivuxolimab. Adults with locally advanced or metastatic head and neck squamous cell, hepatocellular, melanoma or renal cell carcinoma were enrolled in the trial. Before TCR sequencing, CD4+ and CD8+ T cells were separately sorted from peripheral blood. With respect to this clone: Its target antigen remains unknown. Base-call qualities are not available, and no considerably larger clone is one nucleotide away.

V sheds 7 bases and J sheds 0 bases, leaving 16 bases between their ends. Sequences WNHNN (CDR1) and SYGVQD (CDR2) are obtained from the germline V gene (reference sequence). There are 15 amino acids in the CDR3, from cysteine to phenylalanine inclusive. Only the CDR3 portion is preserved as DNA: 45 bases, with reading frame beginning at the first base. Genomic DNA was isolated from the sorted cells so that the TCRbeta CDR3 region could be sequenced. TCRbeta CDR3 regions were sequenced using the immunoSEQ Assay. Here the immuneACCESS table is served through TCRdb, limited to in-frame sequences with V and J called. Missing clones are a known gap in these copies; in checked studies unresolved V genes cover under half, and the rest lacks a known reason. This sample has about 80,000 clones in its table, and 86% of those were observed once. The ten largest account for 1.5% to 2% of the sample.

Material: CD4+ or CD8+ T cells sorted from blood, obtained in a trial of the OX40 agonist ivuxolimab. The receptor comes from an adult with an advanced solid tumor such as melanoma, head and neck, liver or kidney cancer. The sequence joins TRBV10-1 to TRBJ2-7, with a weak D call of TRBD1 (6 bases match). The CDR3 sequence is CASIADPGASYEQYF. The nucleotide sequence is TGCGCCAGCATTGCGGACCCAGGGGCCTCCTACGAGCAGTACTTC.